Listed below are T cell receptor beta chains from one sample, sequenced in a study of beta chain features in type 1 diabetes. Sequencing used immunoSEQ multiplex PCR; TCRdb keeps in-frame clones, though not all of them. Of about 300,000 clones in the sample, roughly 13% were seen once. The sample comprised naive CD4+ T cells from blood. The receptors come from a young woman with type 1 diabetes. CDR3s include the opening cysteine and the closing phenylalanine or tryptophan. D genes are given only for firm matches. Clone sizes are given selectively: once, few, many, or a class where the clone is expanded.

D	size	V	J	DNA	CDR3
TRBD1	few	TRBV4-1	TRBJ2-1	TGCGCCAGCAGCCGGGGACAGGGCTCCTACAATGAGCAGTTCTTC	CASSRGQGSYNEQFF
NA	NA	TRBV5-1	TRBJ1-1	TGCGCCAGCAGCTTCGTCGGGGTGAACACTGAAGCTTTCTTT	CASSFVGVNTEAFF
NA	NA	TRBV20-1	TRBJ2-1	TGCAGTGCAGCCCTGGGGGCTGAGCAGTTCTTC	CSAALGAEQFF
TRBD2	few	TRBV6-6	TRBJ2-7	TGTGCCAGCAGTTTGGCGGGAGTAAGCTCCTACGAGCAGTACTTC	CASSLAGVSSYEQYF
TRBD2	NA	TRBV6-1	TRBJ2-1	TGTGCCAGCAGTGAAGCCCTATCGGGCGGGAGGGCCCACAATGAGCAGTTCTTC	CASSEALSGGRAHNEQFF
NA	few	TRBV5-1	TRBJ1-1	TGCGCCAGCAGCTTGGGGCTCGGGCGGGATTTCTTT	CASSLGLGRDFF
TRBD2	NA	TRBV23-1	TRBJ2-1	TGCGCCAGCAGTCAATCGACTCGATCGGAGGGGGAGGCGGGAGGGAACAATGAGCAGTTCTTC	CASSQSTRSEGEAGGNNEQFF
TRBD2	few	TRBV7-9	TRBJ2-2	TGTGCCATTAGGGAGACTAGCAACACCGGGGAGCTGTTTTTT	CAIRETSNTGELFF
NA	NA	TRBV11-2	TRBJ2-7	TGTGCCAGCAGCCCCCGGGGGACAGTTTCCTACGAGCAGTACTTC	CASSPRGTVSYEQYF
NA	few	TRBV28	TRBJ1-5	TGTGCCAGCAGTTTCGGGGGGGGAGAGATCAATCAGCCCCAGCATTTT	CASSFGGGEINQPQHF
NA	few	TRBV15	TRBJ2-5	TGTGCCACCAGCAGAGGTCCGGTCCACCAAGAGACCCAGTACTTC	CATSRGPVHQETQYF
NA	few	TRBV7-2	TRBJ2-2	TGTGCCAGCAGCTTAGTAGGAGGGAGGAACACCGGGGAGCTGTTTTTT	CASSLVGGRNTGELFF
NA	NA	TRBV4-1	TRBJ2-5	TGCGCCAGCAGCCGGGCCAGGGGGGTCGGAGAGACCCAGTACTTC	CASSRARGVGETQYF
NA	NA	TRBV27	TRBJ2-1	TGTGCCAGCAGTGCCAAGGGGTTTCGGCCCTACAATGAGCAGTTCTTC	CASSAKGFRPYNEQFF
NA	few	TRBV7-9	TRBJ2-2	TGTGCCAGCAGCTTAGCGTCCGGGGCCGGGGAGCTGTTTTTT	CASSLASGAGELFF
TRBD2	few	TRBV10-3	TRBJ2-1	TGTGCCATCAACCCGGGACTAGCGGGAGGAAGTTACAATGAGCAGTTCTTC	CAINPGLAGGSYNEQFF
TRBD2	NA	TRBV19	TRBJ2-7	TGTGCCAGTAGCCGGCGTGGGACTAGCGGGTTTTACGAGCAGTACTTC	CASSRRGTSGFYEQYF
TRBD1	NA	TRBV6-5	TRBJ2-7	TGTGCCAGCAGTTATCAACAGGGGTTCTACGAGCAGTACTTC	CASSYQQGFYEQYF
TRBD1	few	TRBV2	TRBJ2-7	TGTGCCAGCAGCGGACAGGGGGCGCCCTACGAGCAGTACTTC	CASSGQGAPYEQYF
NA	few	TRBV30	TRBJ2-3	TGTGCCTGGAGTGTAGCCGAGCGGGCGCAGTATTTT	CAWSVAERAQYF
NA	few	TRBV19	TRBJ2-5	TGTGCCAGTAGTTGGGACACCACTACCCGGGAGACCCAGTACTTC	CASSWDTTTRETQYF
NA	NA	TRBV30	TRBJ2-5	TGTGCCTGGAGAAGCGAGCTGACCCAGTACTTC	CAWRSELTQYF
NA	NA	TRBV2	TRBJ2-1	TGTGCCAGCAGTGAACAAGCGGCGTACAATGAGCAGTTCTTC	CASSEQAAYNEQFF
NA	few	TRBV30	TRBJ2-1	TGTGCCTGGAGTGTACGATTCCCACGGACTTACAGCTCCTACAATGAGCAGTTCTTC	CAWSVRFPRTYSSYNEQFF
TRBD1	few	TRBV28	TRBJ2-5	TGTGCCAGCAGTTTAAGACAGGGGCAAGAGACCCAGTACTTC	CASSLRQGQETQYF
NA	NA	TRBV2	TRBJ2-7	TGTGCCAGCACCGCATTTGAGGTTAGCGGCTCTCTGGGACGCGAGCAGTACTTC	CASTAFEVSGSLGREQYF
TRBD2	NA	TRBV7-3	TRBJ2-3	TGTGCCAGCAGCTTACTCCCCCCCGGGACTAGCGGCTCGACAGATACGCAGTATTTT	CASSLLPPGTSGSTDTQYF
NA	few	TRBV6-1	TRBJ1-2	TGTGCCAGCAGACTGACGGAGACTAACTATGGCTACACCTTC	CASRLTETNYGYTF
TRBD2	NA	TRBV28	TRBJ2-7	TGTGCCAGCAGTCCCCGGACTAGCGGGCCGACCGGGACCTACTACGAGCAGTACTTC	CASSPRTSGPTGTYYEQYF
TRBD1	NA	TRBV4-3	TRBJ2-5	TGCGCCAGCAGCCCAGGGGGCGCGGGGCAAGAGACCCAGTACTTC	CASSPGGAGQETQYF
TRBD2	few	TRBV5-1	TRBJ2-7	TGCGCCAGCAGCTTGACGTCTAGCGGGGGTTCCTACGAGCAGTACTTC	CASSLTSSGGSYEQYF
TRBD1	few	TRBV18	TRBJ1-4	TGTGCCAGCTCACCTCCTTCGGGACAGTTAAATGAAAAACTGTTTTTT	CASSPPSGQLNEKLFF
TRBD1	few	TRBV4-1	TRBJ1-2	TGCGCCAGCAGCCAAGTGGACAGGGCCTATGGCTACACCTTC	CASSQVDRAYGYTF
NA	few	TRBV9	TRBJ1-2	TGTGCCAGCAGCACCCCTCCGGGTAAGGGGAACTATGGCTACACCTTC	CASSTPPGKGNYGYTF
NA	NA	TRBV5-4	TRBJ2-5	TGTGCCAGCAGCTTGGGACCGGGCGGGGAGACCCAGTACTTC	CASSLGPGGETQYF
NA	NA	TRBV5-1	TRBJ1-4	TGCGCCAGCAGCTTGGGACAGCTTAATGAAAAACTGTTTTTT	CASSLGQLNEKLFF
NA	few	TRBV29-1	TRBJ1-1	TGCAGCGTTTTGGGCGGAAGTTTCGGAGGGGACACTGAAGCTTTCTTT	CSVLGGSFGGDTEAFF
TRBD2	NA	TRBV4-2	TRBJ2-1	TGTGCCAGCAGGCTAGCGGGAGGGCCCTCGAATGAGCAGTTCTTC	CASRLAGGPSNEQFF
NA	few	TRBV29-1	TRBJ2-5	TGCAGCGTTCAAGGGACATCTGAGACCCAGTACTTC	CSVQGTSETQYF